This record covers a single T cell receptor beta chain. Its antigen is unknown. V lost 0 bases and J 1 base, leaving 8 bases between the germline ends. The germline V gene has CDR1 SGHVS and CDR2 FNYEAQ. The CDR3 runs to 15 residues. The entry originates in a study of OX40 agonist ivuxolimab in advanced cancers. Study-level results: Average numbers of expanded clones were greater in CD8+ T cells than in CD4+. Among expanded peripheral T cells, antigen specificity went undetermined.

This table comes from immunoSEQ multiplex PCR, and its TCRdb copy is limited to in-frame clones, with some not included. The data contain approximately 76,000 clones, over 75% of them singletons. The chain employs TRBV7-6 and TRBJ2-3; D not certain. This sample comprised CD4+ or CD8+ T cells sorted from blood, obtained in a trial of the OX40 agonist ivuxolimab. The TCR originated in an adult with an advanced solid tumor such as melanoma, head and neck, liver or kidney cancer. The CDR3 spells CASSLALGGTDTQYF. The CDR3 bases are TGTGCCAGCAGCTTAGCGCTTGGGGGCACAGATACGCAGTATTTT.